This TCR beta chain was recorded in a study of shared clonotypes between healthy human individuals. The CDR3 runs 18 residues. V lost 3 bases and J lost 8, with 25 bases in between. The germline V gene encodes CDR1 LGHNA and CDR2 YSLEER. Here immunoSEQ multiplex PCR was the method, and the copy in TCRdb shows in-frame clones only, minus some. The data contain roughly 570,000 clones, 95% to 98% of them seen just once; the ten biggest clones take up 0.3% to 0.35%. Study results and limitations: Estimated clonotype richness was generally higher in naive than memory subsets. Among a handful of donors, roughly 5% of naive CD4 clonotypes were found in common. Rarefaction showed sorted-subset sequencing was incomplete despite large depth.

In the naive CD8 group, cells lacked CD45RO and were positively selected for CCR7, so terminally differentiated effector memory CD45RA+ cells were left out. All the donors were Caucasian adults who lived in Nashville, Tennessee. For this clone: The antigen remains undetermined.

The clonotype was recovered from a man under 40 in good health. The sample comprised naive CD8+ T cells sorted from blood. The V and J genes are TRBV4-3 and TRBJ2-2; D ambiguous. In DNA, the CDR3 is TGCGCCAGCAGCCATCAGAATCCCGGCCGAGGCCCAAGGGGGGAGCTGTTTTTT. This translates into CASSHQNPGRGPRGELFF.